What follows are 14 T cell receptor beta chains derived from one specimen sequenced in a study of neurological immune-mediated disorders. MiXCR, run by TCRdb on the 5' RACE reads, gives a single entry per CDR3 protein. Seen here are approximately 84,000 distinct CDR3 sequences, 4.3% observed once, and the top ten hold less than 7.5%. The time point denotes: longitudinal time-point 3. Sample: PBMCs. The receptor source for this set is a woman in her fifties or sixties with multiple sclerosis.

This clonotype occurred many times. The rearrangement joins TRBV20-1 to TRBJ2-7, with 8 positions matching TRBD2. This CDR3 is 14 amino acids long. The germline CDR1 and CDR2 sequences are DFQATT and SNEGSKA (reference sequence). The V gene end was trimmed by 6 bases and the J gene end by 6 bases; junction bases not matched to a gene: 13. The CDR3 here is CSANVGGGTIEQYF. For the CDR3, the DNA is TGCAGTGCCAATGTTGGCGGGGGGACCATCGAGCAGTACTTC.

The table lists this clonotype with many counts. V gene TRBV5-1 combines with J gene TRBJ1-1; D may be TRBD1 (6 bases). Per the germline V gene, CDR1 is SGHRS and CDR2 is YFSETQ. V was shortened by 5 bases and J by 2 bases, with 16 bases between the two germline ends. This CDR3 has 15 amino acids. DNA for the CDR3: TGCGCCAGCAGGCTTCCCGGGGGGGCTAACACTGAAGCTTTCTTT. Its translation is CASRLPGGANTEAFF.

The V and J genes are TRBV15 and TRBJ2-1, with 10 bases that match TRBD2. The CDR3 is 19 amino acids. The germline V gene has CDR1 LNHNV and CDR2 YYDKDF (reference sequence). With V trimmed by 1 base and J by 7 bases, 16 bases remained unmatched. This CDR3 is CATSRGVGVAGGPGNEQFF. CDR3 bases: TGTGCCACCAGCAGAGGGGTCGGGGTAGCGGGGGGCCCGGGGAATGAGCAGTTCTTC.

There are many counts of this clonotype. The chain recombines TRBV20-1 with TRBJ2-5; 14 bases match TRBD2. V lost 6 bases to trimming and J lost 4 bases; unmatched junction nucleotides: 10. The length of the CDR3 is 16 residues. Germline V gives CDR1 DFQATT, CDR2 SNEGSKA (reference sequence). The CDR3 DNA sequence: TGCAGTGCCAGCCCTGGGACTAGCGGGAGCTTAGAGACCCAGTACTTC. This gives the protein CSASPGTSGSLETQYF.

In its sample, this clonotype was seen many times. V and J are TRBV3-1 and TRBJ2-3; D is perhaps TRBD1 (6 bases). Germline assignment: CDR1 LGHDT and CDR2 YNNKEL (reference sequence). The length of the CDR3 is 13 residues. Trimming took off 4 bases at V and 2 bases at J, with 7 bases between the two ends. CDR3 sequence: CASSRTDTDTQYF. The DNA for the CDR3 is TGTGCCAGCAGCCGGACAGACACAGATACGCAGTATTTT.

This clonotype was seen repeatedly, ten times or more. The V and J genes are TRBV28 and TRBJ2-2; D might be TRBD2 (7 bases). With 6 bases removed from V and 4 bases from J, the gap between germline ends came to 15 bases. This CDR3 has 15 amino acids. Per germline, CDR1 MDHEN and CDR2 SYDVKM. The CDR3 DNA sequence: TGTGCCAGCAGGGGGGGGGGGCTCGGCACCGGGGAGCTGTTTTTT. Its protein product is CASRGGGLGTGELFF.

This clonotype has ten or more counts. The gene calls are TRBV9 and TRBJ2-3, with D hard to call. This CDR3 spans 13 amino acids. The ends were cut back, 0 bases at V and 5 bases at J, with 7 bases in the middle. CDR1 SGDLS and CDR2 YYNGEE come from the germline V gene. CDR3 protein: CASSVGNLDTQYF. The CDR3 DNA reads TGTGCCAGCAGCGTAGGGAACTTAGATACGCAGTATTTT. The full variable domain, completed using reference TRBV9 and TRBJ2-3, is DSGVTQTPKHLITATGQRVTLRCSPRSGDLSVYWYQQSLDQGLQFLIQYYNGEERAKGNILERFSAQQFPDLHSELNLSSLELGDSALYFCASSVGNLDTQYFGPGTRLTVL.

This clonotype was picked up many times. This sequence joins TRBV18 and TRBJ1-4, with D perhaps matching TRBD1 (5 bases). The germline V and J ends were trimmed by 3 bases and 4 bases, with 12 bases remaining between them. Germline CDR1 and CDR2: KGHSH and LQKENI. The CDR3 extends over 15 amino acids. CDR3 amino acids: CASSPGTARNEKLFF. The DNA of the CDR3 is TGTGCCAGCTCACCGGGGACGGCCCGTAATGAAAAACTGTTTTTT.

This clonotype was counted between two and nine times. The chain is built from TRBV30 and TRBJ1-2; D call uncertain. Trimming removed 4 bases from V and 3 bases from J, with 12 bases in between. CDR1 and CDR2 (germline): GTSNPN, SVGIG (reference sequence). The CDR3 extends over 13 amino acids. The CDR3 region is CAWTGGEDYGYTF. The CDR3, as DNA: TGTGCCTGGACCGGCGGAGAGGACTATGGCTACACCTTC.

This clonotype was picked up many times. V gene TRBV20-1 combines with J gene TRBJ1-2; weak D call: TRBD1 (5 bases). Trimming stripped 3 bases from V and 8 bases from J, with 10 bases between. Per germline, CDR1 DFQATT and CDR2 SNEGSKA (reference sequence). The CDR3 is made up of 11 amino acids. CDR3 amino acids: CSASVGDGYTF. CDR3 in DNA: TGCAGTGCTAGCGTAGGGGACGGCTACACCTTC.

This clonotype was picked up many times. The rearrangement joins TRBV5-1 to TRBJ2-1; TRBD2 aligns across 8 bases. V was clipped by 7 bases and J by 0 bases; unmatched bases: 6. CDR1 is SGHRS, CDR2 YFSETQ, per germline. The CDR3 length is 15 residues. CDR3 nucleotides: TGCGCCAGCGGGCGGGGGGCAAACTCCTACAATGAGCAGTTCTTC. It is translated as CASGRGANSYNEQFF.

This clonotype was recorded many times. The chain couples TRBV6-5 to TRBJ1-1; D perhaps matches TRBD1 (5 bases). V lost 7 bases and J lost 11, with 26 bases in between. This CDR3 has 15 amino acids. The germline gives CDR1 MNHEY, CDR2 SVGAGI. DNA for the CDR3: TGTGCCAGCACTAGCGGCGGGGGGAAAACCCCAACGGCTTTCTTT. It yields the protein CASTSGGGKTPTAFF.

Notes on this clonotype: Possible read error: a much larger clone is one base away. This rearrangement joins TRBV6-4 to TRBJ2-3; TRBD2 agrees at 10 bases. The V gene's germline CDR1 is MRHNA and CDR2 SNTAGT. The CDR3 loop spans 16 amino acids. The DNA for the CDR3 is TGTGTCAGCAGCAGAACCGGGACTAGCGGCACAGATACGCAGTATTTT. It is translated as CVSSRTGTSGTDTQYF.

This clonotype was detected ten times or more. The CDR3 DNA follows: TGCGCCAGCAGCTTGGCCCAGACACCTGACGAGCAGTACTTC. It translates to CASSLAQTPDEQYF. The chain combines TRBV5-1 with TRBJ2-7, with D unclear. This CDR3 has 14 amino acids. The V gene's germline CDR1 is SGHRS and CDR2 YFSETQ. Trimming removed 0 bases from V and 5 bases from J, with 12 bases in between.